The TCR beta chain under discussion was sequenced for a study of blood T cell repertoires in COVID-19. This CDR3 has 16 residues. The J segment lost 5 bases and the V segment lost 0 bases, leaving 5 bases of the junction unmatched. Germline assignment: CDR1 KGHSH and CDR2 LQKENI. Original processing notes: Estimation of nucleated cell counts was performed using reference gene primer amplification. Profiling relied on immunoSEQ multiplex PCR, and the TCRdb table lists in-frame clones only, not all of them. The DNA was the basis for D and trimming; V, J and clone size are from that table. The sample includes some 150,000 clones, roughly 85% of them seen just once. Study members were between about 18 and 100 years old and lived in fewer than 30 US regions. Recovered status in Cohort 3 required two negative PCRs, clearance, or symptom resolution.

The rearrangement links TRBV18 to TRBJ2-5; TRBD1 matches at 11 bases. The receptor's source is a woman in her 50s who had recovered from COVID-19. The sample comprised PBMCs or T cells enriched from blood (not recorded which). The CDR3 DNA is TGTGCCAGCTCACCACCGTGGACAGGGGGCGACGAGACCCAGTACTTC. Protein product: CASSPPWTGGDETQYF.